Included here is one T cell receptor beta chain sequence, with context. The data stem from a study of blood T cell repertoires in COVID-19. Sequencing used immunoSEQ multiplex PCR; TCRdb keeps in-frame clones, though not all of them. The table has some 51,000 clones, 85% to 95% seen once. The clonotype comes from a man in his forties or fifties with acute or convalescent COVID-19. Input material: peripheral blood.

CDR3 protein: CASSVAPGTTYEQYF. The CDR3 nucleotides read TGTGCCAGCAGCGTAGCTCCCGGGACTACCTACGAGCAGTACTTC. The rearrangement uses TRBV9 and TRBJ2-7, with 7 bases matching TRBD2. CDR3 length: 15 residues. CDR1 is SGDLS, CDR2 YYNGEE, per germline. With V trimmed by 0 bases and J by 2 bases, 5 bases remained unmatched.